The source of this T cell receptor (beta chain) is a study of tumor-infiltrating lymphocytes in primary liver carcinoma. Study-level background: Samples returned roughly 3.5 to 7.13 million productive TCRbeta reads each. Read depth did not differ significantly between tissue types.

Study-wide results and limits: Less overlap was seen in tumor-adjacent and tumor-blood pairs than in tumor region pairs.

Trimming stripped 5 bases from V and 9 bases from J, with 18 bases between. From germline, CDR1 is SGHAT and CDR2 FQNNGV. The CDR3 length is 14 residues. For blood RNA, unsorted whole blood served as the source, and germline DNA was extracted too. Total RNA amounting to around 540 ng was the source from which TCR beta cDNA was made with a constant-region primer. TCR beta libraries came from three nested multiplex PCR rounds using slightly modified ARM-PCR. Use of TRBV1-TRBV30 forward primers with a C-beta reverse primer characterized the first two PCR rounds, which lasted about 11 cycles each. TCRdb re-called the multiplex PCR reads through MiXCR, storing one row per CDR3 protein. The sample lists about 320,000 distinct CDR3 sequences, more than 55% seen once, with over 15% in the top ten. Worth noting for this clonotype: Its target is not known.

The gene calls are TRBV11-2 and TRBJ2-3; tentatively, D is TRBD1 or TRBD2 (5 bases each). Sequencing was carried out using peripheral blood. The source of this sequence is a woman aged 30 to 39 with primary liver carcinoma and hepatitis B virus infection. The CDR3 reads CASSRAESTGTQYF. Here the CDR3 DNA reads TGTGCCAGCAGCCGAGCGGAGAGCACAGGCACGCAGTATTTT.